This T cell receptor (beta chain) emerged from a study of shared clonotypes between healthy human individuals. Note on this clone: Its antigen is not known.

The repertoire was sequenced with immunoSEQ multiplex PCR; TCRdb's copy has only in-frame clones and lacks some. The sample lists about 600,000 clones, 95% to 98% occurring once. Study conclusions and caveats: Shared across several donors were around 5% of the naive CD4 clonotypes. Naive subsets tended to show greater estimated richness than memory subsets.

The naive CD8 population came from CD45RO-negative cells selected for CCR7, without terminally differentiated effector memory CD45RA+ cells. The study enrolled healthy HIV-negative adults without recent acute infections or vaccinations as donors. Nashville, Tennessee was home to all donors, each a Caucasian adult. Input material: naive CD8+ T cells sorted from blood. The TCR sequence derives from a man in his thirties or forties in good health.

CDR3 DNA: TGTGCCAGCAGTCTAGCGGTTAACAATGAGCAGTTCTTC. It yields the protein CASSLAVNNEQFF. The chain joins TRBV6-5 to TRBJ2-1; 7 bases line up with TRBD2. CDR1 MNHEY and CDR2 SVGAGI come from the germline V gene. The CDR3 loop spans 13 amino acids. V was clipped by 5 bases and J by 5 bases; unmatched bases: 3.